The T cell receptor beta chain described here comes from a study of blood T cells in healthy people across ages (dated by TCRdb to the mid-2010s). Regarding the research as a whole: In model experiments, roughly one uniquely barcoded TCR beta cDNA molecule per two T cells was captured by template switching. The donors were split into four age groups: young (average 16 years), middle-aged (roughly 42), aged (over 55) and long-lived (under 90). Using the same blood draw, the study looked at two additional independent replicas of 1 million unique cDNA reads for two donors, one aged 18 to 29 and the other aged 80 or older. To avoid experimental bias, donors of different ages were spread randomly across the sequencing lanes. Using deep sequencing normalized with unique cDNA molecular identifiers, the study measured how TCR beta repertoire diversity changes with age.

This clonotype was seen more than once but under ten times. Its antigen is currently not known. A read error may account for a junction end that differs from germline. The CDR3 goes from the cysteine to the phenylalanine over 13 residues. This entry keeps only the CDR3 DNA: 39 bases, framed from base 1. The germline V gene encodes CDR1 KGHDR and CDR2 SFDVKD. Broad study findings and their caveats: Because donor CMV infection status was unknown, age-related changes in expanded clonotypes were potentially confounded. Estimates of total diversity from one million sequenced T cells were regarded as lower bounds and underestimates. Compared with the aged group, the long-lived group had more naive CD4+ T cells, fewer expanded clones and increased TCR diversity, suggesting age selection. Observed TCR beta diversity per million T cells fell roughly linearly with age, and a significant reduction was already apparent by age around 39. Observed TCR beta diversity correlated strongly with the percentage of naive T cells measured by flow cytometry. Because profiling used bulk unsorted PBMCs, naive and antigen-experienced compartments could not be compared conclusively.

Systemically healthy Caucasian individuals from Russia, some 38 in total and aged roughly 6 to 100 years, were included as donors. Each donor gave ten milliliters of peripheral blood, collected into EDTA-treated Vacutainer tubes. Ficoll-Paque density-gradient centrifugation was used to isolate PBMCs, with at least 6.5 million per sample. Trizol reagent was used to extract total RNA from the PBMCs, yielding at least 6 micrograms per sample. For every donor, flow cytometry on a PBMC aliquot measured the percentage of naive CD45RAhigh/CD27high T cells. Libraries were built with 5' RACE. The instrument was an Illumina HiSeq 2500. A second roughly 6 to 11 cycle PCR used a sample-barcoded 5' primer and a J-beta primer mix. A template-switch 5' adaptor carrying 12 random nucleotides introduced a unique molecular identifier onto each TCR beta cDNA molecule. Each sample yielded at least 3 million CDR3-containing paired-end reads. All of the RNA was converted into first-strand cDNA using the Mint cDNA synthesis kit, with a TRBC-specific oligonucleotide serving as the primer. All cDNA was treated with uracil-DNA glycosylase and then went through a first 18-cycle PCR with the universal primers M1SS and BC2_uni_R. The paper's data handling went like this. Each sample was normalized by randomly selecting 1 million high-quality reads, each carrying a distinct molecular identifier. Instead of being binned into consensus sequences, reads with shared molecular identifiers were discarded. MiTCR, set to a Q25 quality threshold and the strictest error-elimination algorithm, was used for CDR3 identification, clonotype clustering and error correction. A nonparametric unseen species model using Euler transformation provided a lower-bound estimate of total TCR beta diversity. The public reads were run again by TCRdb, first through fastp at Q25 and then through MiXCR, and only productive beta chains were kept. Here each entry gathers all rows of one CDR3 protein and keeps the most common genes and DNA. TCRdb, not the original authors, processed these V and J calls. The sample has 1.5 million to 2 million distinct CDR3 sequences on record, approximately 32% of them singletons. The ten largest clonotypes hold approximately 10% of the sample.

Sequencing input: blood. This TCR was sampled from a woman aged 25-40 years in good health. The rearrangement combines TRBV24-1 with TRBJ2-3; the D gene assignment is ambiguous. The CDR3 region: CATSDSTTDTQYF. The nucleotides are TGTGCTACCAGTGATAGCACGACAGATACGCAGTATTTT.